Below, 6 T cell receptor beta chains from the same sample are listed, as sequenced in a study of graft-versus-host responses after intestinal transplantation. No antigen has been assigned to these receptors. Measured with immunoSEQ multiplex PCR; TCRdb has only the in-frame clones, and not every one. The sample holds some 110,000 clones, more than 80% seen once. This specimen was unstimulated CD4+ T cells sorted from spleen or lymph node cells, taken before transplant. The receptors stem from a human donor who was the organ donor for an intestinal transplant.

The genes are TRBV6-6 and TRBJ1-5, with unresolved D. CDR1 is MNHNY, CDR2 SVGAGI, per germline (reference sequence). Deletions cut 2 bases from V and 5 bases from J, with 13 bases between. The CDR3 consists of 15 residues. The CDR3 sequence: CASSYPPCGDQPQHF. The CDR3 DNA is TGTGCCAGCAGTTACCCCCCCTGCGGGGATCAGCCCCAGCATTTT.

The chain is built from TRBV7-3 and TRBJ2-5; no reliable D call. CDR3 length equals 15 residues. Trimming stripped 2 bases from V and 5 bases from J, with 15 bases between. Germline CDR1 and CDR2: SGHTA and FQGTGA. In DNA, the CDR3 is TGTGCCAGCAGCTTATTCGGCCACGTGGGGGAGACCCAGTACTTC. Encoded protein: CASSLFGHVGETQYF.

The rearrangement uses TRBV10-3 and TRBJ1-6, with D maybe TRBD1 (5 bases). This CDR3 contains 15 residues. V lost 2 bases and J lost 10, with 15 bases in between. Per the germline V gene, CDR1 is ENHRY and CDR2 is SYGVKD. CDR3 DNA sequence: TGTGCCATCAGTGAGGGGGGACCGATAGGGTCACCCCTCCACTTT. Encoded protein: CAISEGGPIGSPLHF.

The chain recombines TRBV19 with TRBJ2-5; maybe TRBD1 (5 bases). Trimming shortened V by 7 bases and J by 4 bases, and 13 bases separated the two germline ends. This CDR3 spans 13 amino acids. Germline V gene lookup returns CDR1 LNHDA and CDR2 SQIVND (reference sequence). The CDR3 reads CASTAGQGETQYF. The CDR3 DNA follows: TGTGCCAGTACCGCCGGGCAGGGAGAGACCCAGTACTTC.

This rearrangement joins TRBV7-9 to TRBJ2-7; tentative D call: TRBD2 (5 bases). The CDR3 is 15 residues long. Germline V gene data show CDR1 as SEHNR and CDR2 as FQNEAQ (reference sequence). V lost 2 bases and J lost 7, with 18 bases in between. CDR3 sequence reads: CASSLTGTVRGEQYF. The CDR3 DNA reads TGTGCCAGCAGCTTAACCGGAACGGTTCGCGGGGAGCAGTACTTC.

This rearrangement joins TRBV15 to TRBJ2-4; 9 positions agree with TRBD2. Germline V lookup: CDR1 LNHNV, CDR2 YYDKDF (reference sequence). The CDR3 extends over 15 amino acids. V shed 0 bases and J 7 bases; nucleotides not matched to a gene: 4. CDR3 coding DNA: TGTGCCACCAGCAGAGATAGGGGACTAGCTAACATTCAGTACTTC. Translated: CATSRDRGLANIQYF.